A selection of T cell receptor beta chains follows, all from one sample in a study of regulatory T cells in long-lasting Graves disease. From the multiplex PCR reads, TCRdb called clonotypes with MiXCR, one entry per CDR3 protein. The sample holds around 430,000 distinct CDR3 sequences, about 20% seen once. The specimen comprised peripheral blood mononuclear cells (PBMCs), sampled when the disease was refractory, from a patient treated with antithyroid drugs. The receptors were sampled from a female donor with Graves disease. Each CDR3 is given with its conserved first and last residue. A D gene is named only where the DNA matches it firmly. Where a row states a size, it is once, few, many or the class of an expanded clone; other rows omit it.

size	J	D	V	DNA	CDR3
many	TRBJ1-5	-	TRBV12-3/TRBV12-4	TGTGCCAGCAGTTCCTTAGGGGATAGCAATCAGCCCCAGCATTTT	CASSSLGDSNQPQHF
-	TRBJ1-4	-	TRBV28	TGTGCCAGCAGCTACCAGGGGAGTGAAAAACTGTTTTTT	CASSYQGSEKLFF
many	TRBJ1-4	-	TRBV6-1	TGTGCCAGCAGAGATACAGGGAAAGAAAAACTGTTTTTT	CASRDTGKEKLFF
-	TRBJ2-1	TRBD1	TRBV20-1	TGCAGTGCTAGAGGGGACAGGACCTACAATGAGCAGTTCTTC	CSARGDRTYNEQFF
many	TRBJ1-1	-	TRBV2	TGTGCCAGCAGTGTATTGGACACTGAAGCTTTCTTT	CASSVLDTEAFF
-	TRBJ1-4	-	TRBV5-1	TGCGCCAGCAGCTTGGACCCCTGGGCTAATGAAAAACTGTTTTTT	CASSLDPWANEKLFF
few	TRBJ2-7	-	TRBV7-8	TGTGCCAGCAGCCGGGTTCGGGCCGGCGCTGGGTCCGAGCAGTACTTC	CASSRVRAGAGSEQYF
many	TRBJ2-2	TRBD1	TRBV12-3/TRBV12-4	TGTGCCAGCAGTTGGACAGGGGGAAACACCGGGGAGCTGTTTTTT	CASSWTGGNTGELFF
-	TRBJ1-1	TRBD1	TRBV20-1	TGCAGTGCCATCAGCCCGGGACAGGGAGACAGTAGAGCTTTCTTT	CSAISPGQGDSRAFF
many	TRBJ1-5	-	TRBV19	TGTGCCAGCAGTGGCGGGTTCAATCAGCCCCAGCATTTT	CASSGGFNQPQHF
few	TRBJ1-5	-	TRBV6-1	TGTGCCAGCAGTGAATTCCAGGGTAATCAGCCCCAGCATTTT	CASSEFQGNQPQHF
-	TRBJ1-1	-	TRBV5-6	TGTGCCAGCAGCTACGCAGGGACCCTTCGGGACACTGAAGCTTTCTTT	CASSYAGTLRDTEAFF
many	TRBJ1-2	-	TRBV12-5	TGTGCTAGTGGTTTGCCAGGAATTAACTATGGCTACACCTTC	CASGLPGINYGYTF